This T cell receptor beta chain was recorded in a study of T cell responses to AZD1222 COVID-19 vaccine. Clones were read by immunoSEQ multiplex PCR, and TCRdb kept only the in-frame ones, dropping some. The sample records 95,000 to 100,000 clones, roughly 84% being singletons. Concerning this clone itself: No antigen is known for it.

Overall study results and limits: As reported, nearly half of all spike-specific TCRs target variant regions that are unmutated.

This CDR3 is built from 17 residues. V was trimmed by 7 bases and J by 0 bases, leaving 21 bases between them. CDR1 and CDR2 (germline): LNHDA, SQIVND (reference sequence). Sequencing was performed on peripheral blood, taken on day 0 of AZD1222 vaccination. This chain joins TRBV19 and TRBJ1-1; D remains ambiguous. This clonotype originated in an adult in good health. The CDR3: CASTQSRYTILNTEAFF. The CDR3 DNA reads TGTGCCAGTACTCAAAGTAGGTACACGATACTGAACACTGAAGCTTTCTTT.